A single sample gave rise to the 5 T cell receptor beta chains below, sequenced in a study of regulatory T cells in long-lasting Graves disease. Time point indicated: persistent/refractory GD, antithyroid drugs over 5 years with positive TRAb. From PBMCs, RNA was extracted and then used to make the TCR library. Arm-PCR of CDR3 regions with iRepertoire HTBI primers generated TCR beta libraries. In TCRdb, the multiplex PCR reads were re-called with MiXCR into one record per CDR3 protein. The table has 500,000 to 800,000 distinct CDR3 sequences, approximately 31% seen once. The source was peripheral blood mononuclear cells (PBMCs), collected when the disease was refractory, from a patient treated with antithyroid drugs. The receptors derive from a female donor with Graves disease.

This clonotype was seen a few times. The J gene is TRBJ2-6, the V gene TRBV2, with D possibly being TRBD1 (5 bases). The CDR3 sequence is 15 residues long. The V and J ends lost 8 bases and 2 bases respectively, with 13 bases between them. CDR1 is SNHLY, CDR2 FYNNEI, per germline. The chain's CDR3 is CASGAGGPGANVLTF. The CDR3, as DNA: TGTGCCAGCGGGGCAGGTGGCCCTGGGGCCAACGTCCTGACTTTC.

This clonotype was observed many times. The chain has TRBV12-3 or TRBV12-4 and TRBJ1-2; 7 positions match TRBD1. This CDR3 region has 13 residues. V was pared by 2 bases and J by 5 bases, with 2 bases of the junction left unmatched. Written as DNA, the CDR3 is TGTGCCAGCAGTTTAAACAGGGGATATGGCTACACCTTC. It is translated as CASSLNRGYGYTF.

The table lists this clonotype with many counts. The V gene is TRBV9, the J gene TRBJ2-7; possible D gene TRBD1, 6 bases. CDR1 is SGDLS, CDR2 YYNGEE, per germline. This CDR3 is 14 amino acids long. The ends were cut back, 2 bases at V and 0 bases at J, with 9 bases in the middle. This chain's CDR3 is CASSVQGSSYEQYF. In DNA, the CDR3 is TGTGCCAGCAGCGTCCAGGGGAGCTCCTACGAGCAGTACTTC.

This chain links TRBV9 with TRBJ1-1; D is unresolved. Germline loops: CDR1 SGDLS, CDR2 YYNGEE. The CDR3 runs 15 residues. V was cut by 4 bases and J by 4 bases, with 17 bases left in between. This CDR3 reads CASSTRSGEGTEAFF. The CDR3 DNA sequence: TGTGCCAGCAGCACCCGTAGTGGAGAGGGCACTGAAGCTTTCTTT. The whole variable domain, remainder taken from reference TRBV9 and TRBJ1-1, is DSGVTQTPKHLITATGQRVTLRCSPRSGDLSVYWYQQSLDQGLQFLIQYYNGEERAKGNILERFSAQQFPDLHSELNLSSLELGDSALYFCASSTRSGEGTEAFFGQGTRLTVV.

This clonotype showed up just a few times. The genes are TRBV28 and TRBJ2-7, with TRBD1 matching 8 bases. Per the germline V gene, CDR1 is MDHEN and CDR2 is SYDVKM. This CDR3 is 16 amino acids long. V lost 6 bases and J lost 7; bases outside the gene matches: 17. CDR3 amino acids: CASRPSRTGLPGEQYF. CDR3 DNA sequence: TGTGCCAGCAGGCCTTCCCGGACAGGGCTTCCCGGGGAGCAGTACTTC. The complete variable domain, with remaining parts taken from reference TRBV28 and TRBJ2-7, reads DVKVTQSSRYLVKRTGEKVFLECVQDMDHENMFWYRQDPGLGLRLIYFSYDVKMKEKGDIPEGYSVSREKKERFSLILESASTNQTSMYLCASRPSRTGLPGEQYFGPGTRLTVT.